The present T cell receptor beta chain was sequenced within a study of shared clonotypes between healthy human individuals. Germline CDR1 is SEHNR and CDR2 is FQNEAQ (reference sequence). The CDR3 has 14 amino acids. J was trimmed by 4 bases and V by 5 bases; bases with no gene match: 7. Assay: immunoSEQ multiplex PCR; the TCRdb copy retains only in-frame clones and omits some. The data show 2 million to 3 million clones, approximately 93% seen once. This clone appeared once. The target antigen is unknown. The study, taken as a whole, reports: In general, naive subsets displayed greater estimated richness than memory subsets did. The sole specimen, blood, was sampled, and tissue repertoires likely differ.

This receptor was obtained from a man aged 18 to 30 in good health. Some clones in this sample may be carry-over from other donors' samples. The J gene is TRBJ2-7, the V gene TRBV7-9; 8 bases line up with TRBD1. Sequenced input: naive CD4+ T cells from PBMCs. Subset defined: CD45RA+ positively selected. The CDR3 DNA reads as TGTGCCAGCAGCGCGGACAGGGTTTCGTACGAGCAGTACTTC. It codes for CASSADRVSYEQYF.